These T cell receptor beta chains were read from a single sample in a study of cytomegalovirus exposure and HLA in healthy donors. The table came from immunoSEQ multiplex PCR; TCRdb's copy has only in-frame clones and leaves some out. The data show tens of thousands of clones, about two thirds seen once. Source material: PBMCs. These receptors were obtained from a woman between 50 and 59 years old in good health and CMV-seropositive. The CDR3 runs from the conserved cysteine through the conserved F or W. The D gene is left open where the match is weak. Size tells how often a clone was seen (once, few, many) or the class of an expanded clone, and some rows leave it out.

>TRBV18|-|TRBJ1-2|-
CASSPPWQGNNGYTF
TGTGCCAGCTCACCACCGTGGCAGGGGAATAATGGCTACACCTTC
>TRBV28|-|TRBJ2-7|-
CASSLRLAYEQYF
TGTGCCAGCAGTTTGCGACTGGCCTACGAGCAGTACTTC
>TRBV10-3|-|TRBJ2-6|-
CAISDGGSGANVLTF
TGTGCCATCAGTGATGGGGGCTCGGGGGCCAACGTCCTGACTTTC
>TRBV28|TRBD2|TRBJ2-5|few
CASSPPGTSGRTSKYF
TGTGCCAGCAGTCCCCCCGGGACTAGCGGGAGGACCTCCAAGTACTTC
>TRBV18|-|TRBJ1-1|-
CASSQLGQQNTEAFF
TGTGCCAGCTCACAGCTAGGACAGCAGAACACTGAAGCTTTCTTT
>TRBV14|TRBD1|TRBJ1-4|-
CASSQQDRGPEKLFF
TGTGCCAGCAGCCAACAGGACAGGGGGCCTGAAAAACTGTTTTTT
>TRBV5-4|TRBD2|TRBJ2-5|-
CASSLGTSGFETQYF
TGTGCCAGCAGCTTAGGGACTAGCGGGTTTGAGACCCAGTACTTC
>TRBV7-3|TRBD2|TRBJ2-1|-
CASSLSGSSYNEQFF
TGTGCCAGCAGCTTGAGCGGGAGCTCCTACAATGAGCAGTTCTTC
>TRBV6-5|-|TRBJ1-2|-
CASRSATGPNYGYTF
TGTGCCAGCAGATCCGCGACAGGCCCTAACTATGGCTACACCTTC
>TRBV10-3|-|TRBJ2-7|-
CAISESGGGPLYEQYF
TGTGCCATCAGTGAGTCGGGGGGGGGCCCTTTATACGAGCAGTACTTC
>TRBV28|-|TRBJ1-5|-
CASESHTYQPQHF
TGTGCCAGCGAATCGCACACCTATCAGCCCCAGCATTTT
>TRBV6-5|-|TRBJ2-3|-
CASRGLEGTQYF
TGTGCCAGCAGGGGCTTGGAGGGTACGCAGTATTTT
>TRBV18|TRBD1|TRBJ1-2|few
CASSLGQGADYGYTF
TGTGCCAGCTCACTCGGTCAGGGGGCTGACTATGGCTACACCTTC
>TRBV2|TRBD1|TRBJ2-7|few
CASSYTTPGQGEQYF
TGTGCCAGCAGTTACACTACACCGGGACAGGGGGAGCAGTACTTC
>TRBV5-1|TRBD1|TRBJ1-6|few
CASSWGTASYNSPLHF
TGCGCCAGCAGCTGGGGGACAGCCAGTTATAATTCACCCCTCCACTTT
>TRBV10-1|-|TRBJ2-1|-
CASSEGGAGYNEQFF
TGCGCCAGCAGTGAGGGCGGGGCGGGTTACAATGAGCAGTTCTTC
>TRBV27|-|TRBJ1-2|-
CASSLIPQDIDGYTF
TGTGCCAGCAGTTTGATCCCCCAGGACATCGATGGCTACACCTTC
>TRBV28|-|TRBJ1-2|-
CASRIPGVYGYTF
TGTGCCAGCCGTATACCAGGGGTCTATGGCTACACCTTC
>TRBV4-3|-|TRBJ1-1|-
CASSQGLLQNTEAFF
TGCGCCAGCAGCCAGGGCTTGTTACAAAACACTGAAGCTTTCTTT
>TRBV6-6|TRBD2|TRBJ2-7|-
CASSLSHSGGEQYF
TGTGCCAGCAGTCTCTCCCATAGCGGGGGAGAGCAGTACTTC
>TRBV7-2|TRBD2|TRBJ2-3|-
CASSLGGTSATQYF
TGTGCCAGCAGCTTAGGGGGGACTAGCGCTACGCAGTATTTT
>TRBV25-1|-|TRBJ2-7|-
CATQLLYEQYF
TGTGCCACCCAATTACTCTACGAGCAGTACTTC
>TRBV10-3|-|TRBJ2-7|-
CAISTRTEYYEQYF
TGTGCCATCAGTACGCGGACAGAATACTACGAGCAGTACTTC
>TRBV5-4|-|TRBJ2-2|-
CASSLVSGDGELFF
TGTGCCAGCAGCTTAGTCTCAGGGGACGGGGAGCTGTTTTTT
>TRBV6-4|TRBD2|TRBJ2-1|-
CASSGLAGDTEQFF
TGTGCCAGCAGTGGACTAGCGGGAGATACTGAGCAGTTCTTC
>TRBV7-9|TRBD1|TRBJ1-4|-
CASSSRQGGEKLFF
TGTGCCAGCAGTTCCAGACAGGGCGGCGAAAAACTGTTTTTT
>TRBV10-2|-|TRBJ1-1|-
CASSEMTGRNTEAFF
TGCGCCAGCAGTGAGATGACAGGACGAAACACTGAAGCTTTCTTT
>TRBV19|TRBD1|TRBJ2-7|-
CASSGQGYEQYF
TGTGCCAGTAGCGGACAGGGCTACGAGCAGTACTTC
>TRBV7-6|-|TRBJ2-5|-
CASSLGATSETQYF
TGTGCCAGCAGCTTGGGGGCCACTTCAGAGACCCAGTACTTC
>TRBV6-6|TRBD2|TRBJ2-2|-
CASRPRASGTGELFF
TGTGCCAGCCGTCCCCGAGCTAGCGGGACCGGGGAGCTGTTTTTT
>TRBV2|-|TRBJ2-2|once
CASNRGYTGELFF
TGTGCCAGCAATCGCGGTTACACCGGGGAGCTGTTTTTT
>TRBV9|-|TRBJ2-1|-
CASSVDAGGGFYNEQFF
TGTGCCAGCAGCGTAGACGCTGGCGGGGGCTTTTACAATGAGCAGTTCTTC
>TRBV19|-|TRBJ2-1|few
CASKGGSYNEQFF
TGTGCCAGTAAAGGGGGCTCCTACAATGAGCAGTTCTTC
>TRBV10-3|-|TRBJ1-1|once
CAISRNTEAFF
TGTGCCATCAGTCGGAACACTGAAGCTTTCTTT
>TRBV11-3|-|TRBJ2-1|-
CASSSRSSYNEQFF
TGTGCCAGCAGCTCGCGGAGCTCCTACAATGAGCAGTTCTTC
>TRBV5-1|TRBD2|TRBJ2-2|-
CASSLKTLAGGLAGELFF
TGCGCCAGCAGCTTGAAGACTCTAGCGGGGGGGCTTGCCGGGGAGCTGTTTTTT